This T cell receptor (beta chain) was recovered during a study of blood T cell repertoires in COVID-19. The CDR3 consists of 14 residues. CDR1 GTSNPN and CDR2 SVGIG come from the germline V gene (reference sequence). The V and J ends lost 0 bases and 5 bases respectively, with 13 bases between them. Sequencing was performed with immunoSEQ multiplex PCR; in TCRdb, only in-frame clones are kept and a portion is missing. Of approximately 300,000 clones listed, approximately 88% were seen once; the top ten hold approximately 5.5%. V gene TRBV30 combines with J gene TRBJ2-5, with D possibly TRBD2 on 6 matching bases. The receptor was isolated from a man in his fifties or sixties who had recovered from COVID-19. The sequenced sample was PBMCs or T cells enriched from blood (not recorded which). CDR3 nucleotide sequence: TGTGCCTGGAGTGTTGGGTCTCTAGCGGAGACCCAGTACTTC. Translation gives CAWSVGSLAETQYF.